This entry lists 9 T cell receptor beta chains sequenced from one sample in a study of regulatory T cells in long-lasting Graves disease. As for time point: persistent/refractory GD, antithyroid drugs over 5 years with positive TRAb. From PBMCs, RNA was extracted and then used to make the TCR library. According to the study, TCR beta libraries were built with iRepertoire HTBI primers and CDR3-region Arm-PCR. TCRdb reanalysed the multiplex PCR reads using MiXCR and keeps one entry per CDR3 protein. Of almost 350,000 distinct CDR3 sequences in the sample, about 19% were seen once. This specimen was peripheral blood mononuclear cells (PBMCs), taken when the disease was refractory, from a patient treated with antithyroid drugs. The receptors come from a female donor with Graves disease.

This clonotype was observed at least ten times. The CDR3 sequence: CASSVPGTEKLFF. The CDR3, as DNA: TGTGCCAGCAGTGTACCAGGGACCGAAAAACTGTTTTTT. The chain uses TRBV12-3 or TRBV12-4 and TRBJ1-4, with a weak D call TRBD1 (5 bases). The CDR3 contains 13 residues. Trimming shortened V by 5 bases and J by 8 bases, and 12 bases separated the two germline ends.

This clonotype was observed a handful of times. This sequence joins TRBV27 and TRBJ1-3, with D uncertain. This CDR3 region has 13 residues. The germline V and J ends were trimmed by 6 bases and 4 bases, with 10 bases remaining between them. Germline V CDR1 and CDR2: MNHEY, SMNVEV (reference sequence). The CDR3, as DNA: TGTGCCAGCAGCCAAAATGGGGGAAACACCATATATTTT. It encodes CASSQNGGNTIYF.

This clonotype was observed many times. CDR3 protein: CASSPLQTGQPQHF. The CDR3 nucleotides read TGTGCCAGCTCACCACTGCAGACTGGGCAGCCCCAGCATTTT. V gene TRBV18 combines with J gene TRBJ1-5; D unresolved. From germline, CDR1 is KGHSH and CDR2 LQKENI. V lost 1 base, J lost 7 bases, and 11 bases lay in between. The length of the CDR3 is 14 residues.

This clonotype has ten or more counts. This chain connects TRBV2 to TRBJ2-2, with 10 bases matching TRBD2. The V gene end was trimmed by 7 bases and the J gene end by 6 bases; junction bases not matched to a gene: 11. Germline assignment: CDR1 SNHLY and CDR2 FYNNEI. This CDR3 is built from 16 residues. CDR3 bases: TGTGCCAGCACCCTCGAGCGGGGGGGCCCCGCCGGGGAGCTGTTTTTT. This sequence encodes CASTLERGGPAGELFF.

The sample holds many counts of this clonotype. The chain is built from TRBV11-2 and TRBJ1-2; D possibly corresponds to TRBD1 (5 bases). The CDR3 extends over 15 amino acids. Germline V lookup: CDR1 SGHAT, CDR2 FQNNGV. The V gene lost 5 bases and the J gene lost 4 bases, with 17 bases spanning the gap. The CDR3, as DNA: TGTGCCAGCAGCCACTCGGGGACGCTTTCCTATGGCTACACCTTC. This gives the protein CASSHSGTLSYGYTF.

Many counts were recorded for this clonotype. The chain uses TRBV27 and TRBJ2-7; D is tentatively TRBD1 or TRBD2 (5 bases each). In germline, CDR1 is MNHEY, CDR2 SMNVEV (reference sequence). The CDR3 has 13 amino acids. Deletions cut 3 bases from V and 5 bases from J, with 11 bases between. CDR3 DNA sequence: TGTGCCAGCAGTTTCCCTCCGGGGCACGAGCAGTACTTC. Its protein product is CASSFPPGHEQYF.

This clonotype was counted ten times or more. V and J are TRBV28 and TRBJ1-5; D remains unclear. The CDR3 contains 14 residues. Looked up from germline, CDR1 is MDHEN and CDR2 is SYDVKM. Deletions cut 5 bases from V and 4 bases from J, with 12 bases between. The chain's CDR3 is CASSRWTENQPQHF. The CDR3 DNA reads as TGTGCCAGCAGTAGATGGACGGAGAATCAGCCCCAGCATTTT.

This clonotype showed up just a few times. The chain combines TRBV4-1 with TRBJ1-2; D remains unclear. V was trimmed by 2 bases and J by 2 bases, leaving 15 bases between them. CDR1 and CDR2 (germline): MGHRA, YSYEKL. This CDR3 has 16 amino acids. The CDR3 sequence: CASSQRAGNPNYGYTF. The CDR3 DNA is TGCGCCAGCAGCCAAAGGGCGGGAAACCCCAACTATGGCTACACCTTC.

The rearrangement joins TRBV20-1 to TRBJ2-7, with TRBD2 identical over 14 bases. V shed 5 bases, J shed 0 bases, and the junction held 0 bases outside the gene matches. This CDR3 contains 14 residues. Germline V gives CDR1 DFQATT, CDR2 SNEGSKA (reference sequence). CDR3 residues: CSAGLAGGSYEQYF. As DNA, the CDR3 is TGCAGTGCTGGACTAGCGGGAGGCTCCTACGAGCAGTACTTC.